This is a list of T cell receptor beta chains from one sample in a study of shared T cell receptors in the human thymus. The repertoire was sequenced with immunoSEQ multiplex PCR; TCRdb's copy has only in-frame clones and lacks some. Among 450,000 to 650,000 clones listed, about four fifths were seen once. The same specimen was also included in a second study, on human thymus T cells.

Source material: thymocytes. These receptors were obtained from a boy under two years old with a congenital heart defect. CDR3s include the opening cysteine and the closing phenylalanine or tryptophan. A D gene is named only where the DNA matches it firmly. Clone size appears in some rows only: once, few, many, or a class for an expanded clone.

>-|TRBJ2-1|TRBD2|TRBV29-1
CSVGFSGKGEQFF
TGCAGCGTTGGTTTTAGCGGGAAAGGTGAGCAGTTCTTC
>-|TRBJ2-3|TRBD2|TRBV30
CAWSARAGRTDTQYF
TGTGCCTGGAGTGCTCGAGCGGGACGAACAGATACGCAGTATTTT
>once|TRBJ2-1|TRBD2|TRBV4-1
CASSQGPGLPGLAYNEQFF
TGCGCCAGCAGCCAAGGCCCTGGCCTGCCGGGACTAGCTTACAATGAGCAGTTCTTC
>-|TRBJ2-5|TRBD2|TRBV29-1
CSVTSGGGGGPGTSGSQETQYF
TGCAGCGTGACGTCAGGGGGCGGTGGGGGTCCCGGGACTAGCGGGAGCCAAGAGACCCAGTACTTC
>few|TRBJ2-5|TRBD2|TRBV2
CASSPLAGEGETQYF
TGTGCCAGCAGCCCTCTGGCGGGAGAGGGTGAGACCCAGTACTTC
>-|TRBJ1-2|TRBD1|TRBV14
CASSQAGTDRVGYTF
TGTGCCAGCAGCCAGGCTGGGACAGATCGCGTAGGCTACACCTTC
>-|TRBJ2-7|-|TRBV21-1
CASSKRERGNEQYF
TGTGCCAGCAGCAAGCGGGAGAGGGGAAACGAGCAGTACTTC
>-|TRBJ2-1|TRBD2|TRBV4-2
CASSQELGGTSGSNEQFF
TGTGCCAGCAGCCAAGAACTGGGAGGGACTAGCGGGAGCAATGAGCAGTTCTTC
>-|TRBJ1-2|TRBD1|TRBV7-2
CASSLGDRGYGYTF
TGTGCCAGCAGCTTAGGGGACAGGGGTTATGGCTACACCTTC
>-|TRBJ1-4|TRBD1|TRBV19
CATHGQGGEKLFF
TGTGCCACTCATGGGCAGGGGGGTGAAAAACTGTTTTTT